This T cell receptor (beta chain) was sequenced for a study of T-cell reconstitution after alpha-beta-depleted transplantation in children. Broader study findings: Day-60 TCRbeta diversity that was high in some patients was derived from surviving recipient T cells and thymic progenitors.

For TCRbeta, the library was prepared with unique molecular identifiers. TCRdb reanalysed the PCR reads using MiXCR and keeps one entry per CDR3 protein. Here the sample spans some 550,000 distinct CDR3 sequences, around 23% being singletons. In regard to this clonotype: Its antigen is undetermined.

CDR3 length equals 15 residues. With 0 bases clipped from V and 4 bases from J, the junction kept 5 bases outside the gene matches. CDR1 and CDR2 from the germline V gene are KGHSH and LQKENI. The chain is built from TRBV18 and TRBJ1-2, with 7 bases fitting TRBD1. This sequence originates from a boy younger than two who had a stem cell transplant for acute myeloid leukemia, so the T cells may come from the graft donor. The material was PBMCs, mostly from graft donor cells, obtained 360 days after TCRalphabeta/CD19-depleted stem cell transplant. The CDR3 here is CASSPPPQGTYGYTF. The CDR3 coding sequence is TGTGCCAGCTCACCACCCCCACAGGGGACCTATGGCTACACCTTC.